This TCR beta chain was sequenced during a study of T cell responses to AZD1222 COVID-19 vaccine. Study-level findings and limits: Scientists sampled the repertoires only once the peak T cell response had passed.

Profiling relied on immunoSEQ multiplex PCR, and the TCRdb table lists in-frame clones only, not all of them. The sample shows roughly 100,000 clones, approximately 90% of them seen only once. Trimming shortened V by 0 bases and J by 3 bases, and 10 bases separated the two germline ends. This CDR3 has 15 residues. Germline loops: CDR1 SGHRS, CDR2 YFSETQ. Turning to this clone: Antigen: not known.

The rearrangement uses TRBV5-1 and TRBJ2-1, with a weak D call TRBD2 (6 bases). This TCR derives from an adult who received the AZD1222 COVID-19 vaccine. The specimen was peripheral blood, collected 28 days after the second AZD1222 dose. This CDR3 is CASSLGRAYYNEQFF. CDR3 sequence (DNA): TGCGCCAGCAGCTTGGGGAGGGCCTACTACAATGAGCAGTTCTTC.